One sample yielded the 18 T cell receptor beta chains listed below, sequenced in a study of OX40 agonist ivuxolimab in advanced cancers. Clones were read by immunoSEQ multiplex PCR, and TCRdb kept only the in-frame ones, dropping some. The sample records around 70,000 clones, 86% being singletons. The sample here was CD4+ or CD8+ T cells sorted from blood, taken in a trial of the OX40 agonist ivuxolimab. The receptors here all came from an adult with an advanced solid tumor such as melanoma, head and neck, liver or kidney cancer.

V gene TRBV19 combines with J gene TRBJ1-5; 9 positions agree with TRBD1. This CDR3 region has 18 residues. Germline V gives CDR1 LNHDA, CDR2 SQIVND (reference sequence). V shed 5 bases and J 3 bases; nucleotides not matched to a gene: 14. CDR3 DNA sequence: TGTGCCAGTAGTCCCCGTGGGCTGGGACAGGGAATCAATCAGCCCCAGCATTTT. This gives the protein CASSPRGLGQGINQPQHF. Full variable domain (rest looked up from reference TRBV19 and TRBJ1-5): DGGITQSPKYLFRKEGQNVTLSCEQNLNHDAMYWYRQDPGQGLRLIYYSQIVNDFQKGDIAEGYSVSREKKESFPLTVTSAQKNPTAFYLCASSPRGLGQGINQPQHFGDGTRLSIL.

This clone showed up just a few times. This CDR3 is also generated by other DNA sequences in the sample. V gene TRBV19 combines with J gene TRBJ1-5; 7 bases agree with TRBD1. The ends lost 3 bases at V and 4 bases at J; junction bases unmatched: 3. This CDR3 contains 14 residues. CDR1 and CDR2 (germline): LNHDA, SQIVND (reference sequence). This CDR3 is CASSISRGNQPQHF. The CDR3 DNA follows: TGTGCCAGTAGTATCTCCAGGGGGAATCAGCCCCAGCATTTT.

The J gene is TRBJ1-5, the V gene TRBV19; no reliable D call. Germline V gives CDR1 LNHDA, CDR2 SQIVND (reference sequence). The germline V and J ends were trimmed by 0 bases and 3 bases, with 9 bases remaining between them. The CDR3 consists of 15 residues. CDR3 loop: CASSIETAHNQPQHF. CDR3 DNA sequence: TGTGCCAGTAGTATAGAAACAGCCCACAATCAGCCCCAGCATTTT.

This clone came up many times. The chain is built from TRBV5-4 and TRBJ2-5; D is unresolved. Trimming shortened V by 2 bases and J by 5 bases, and 10 bases separated the two germline ends. The CDR3 is 13 residues long. Germline CDR1 reads SGHNT; CDR2 reads YYREEE (reference sequence). CDR3 DNA sequence: TGTGCCAGCAGCTTATTACCCGGGGAGACCCAGTACTTC. Translating gives CASSLLPGETQYF.

V and J are TRBV9 and TRBJ2-7, with TRBD2 identical over 9 bases. Germline V gene lookup returns CDR1 SGDLS and CDR2 YYNGEE. V was pared by 0 bases and J by 2 bases, with 12 bases of the junction left unmatched. The CDR3 has 18 amino acids. The CDR3 bases are TGTGCCAGCAGCGTAGAGGGAGTAGCGGGAGTCCCCACCTACGAGCAGTACTTC. The encoded protein is CASSVEGVAGVPTYEQYF.

The gene calls are TRBV2 and TRBJ2-3; either TRBD1 or TRBD2 may fit D (6 bases each). From germline, CDR1 is SNHLY and CDR2 FYNNEI. V was pared by 6 bases and J by 5 bases, with 18 bases between. CDR3 size: 15 residues. The CDR3 reads CASSTQGWREDTQYF. CDR3 DNA: TGTGCCAGCAGCACACAGGGTTGGAGGGAAGATACGCAGTATTTT.

The rearrangement uses TRBV19 and TRBJ1-2, with a tentative D call TRBD1 (5 bases). The CDR3 is 20 residues long. Per the germline V gene, CDR1 is LNHDA and CDR2 is SQIVND (reference sequence). Trimming left V 6 bases short and J 2 bases short, with 31 bases between. The CDR3 DNA follows: TGTGCCAGTAGGGGTATCTGGGGCCGGGACGGAGGGACCGACAACTATGGCTACACCTTC. Its translation is CASRGIWGRDGGTDNYGYTF.

This clone was counted only a few times. The chain joins TRBV13 to TRBJ2-7; D uncertain. CDR3 length equals 11 residues. Trimming stripped 5 bases from V and 3 bases from J, with 5 bases between. Per germline, CDR1 PRHDT and CDR2 FYEKMQ (reference sequence). CDR3 in DNA: TGTGCCAGCAGCGCAAACTACGAGCAGTACTTC. This encodes CASSANYEQYF.

The chain employs TRBV6-5 and TRBJ2-7, with D tentatively TRBD1 (5 bases). Germline assignment: CDR1 MNHEY and CDR2 SVGAGI. The CDR3 length is 15 residues. Between the trimmed V and J ends, which lost 3 bases and 2 bases, there was a span of 14 bases. CDR3 DNA sequence: TGTGCCAGCAGTTATTTGGAAGGGGCCCCCTACGAGCAGTACTTC. Translating gives CASSYLEGAPYEQYF.

The V call is TRBV6-5, the J call TRBJ1-1; D gene unclear. Germline V lookup: CDR1 MNHEY, CDR2 SVGAGI. The CDR3 is made up of 14 amino acids. Trimming removed 7 bases at V and 0 bases at J, with 12 bases between. The CDR3: CASKVNGMNTEAFF. CDR3 nucleotides: TGTGCCAGCAAGGTCAACGGTATGAACACTGAAGCTTTCTTT.

The chain has TRBV11-1 and TRBJ2-7; 9 bases fit TRBD2. This CDR3 comprises 15 residues. Germline V gene lookup returns CDR1 SGHAT and CDR2 FQDESV (reference sequence). After removal of 2 bases from V and 4 bases from J, the junction contained 6 bases not matched to a gene. The CDR3 DNA is TGTGCCAGCAGCTTATTAGCGGGAGAACAATACGAGCAGTACTTC. Protein: CASSLLAGEQYEQYF.

The rearrangement joins TRBV5-6 to TRBJ1-6; the D gene is possibly TRBD1 (6 bases). Germline-derived CDR1 and CDR2 are SGHDT and YYEEEE. CDR3 length: 16 residues. The V end lost 4 bases, the J end lost 6 bases, and 17 bases lay between the germline ends. The CDR3 nucleotides read TGTGCCAGCAGCGATCGGACAGTCAAGATTAATTCACCCCTCCACTTT. Translated: CASSDRTVKINSPLHF.

This chain connects TRBV5-6 to TRBJ2-1; 8 bases agree with TRBD2. The CDR3 length is 15 residues. V dropped 3 bases and J dropped 1; count of bases not matched to a gene: 3. The V gene's germline CDR1 is SGHDT and CDR2 YYEEEE. CDR3 sequence (DNA): TGTGCCAGCAGCTCCGGACTAGCTTCCTACAATGAGCAGTTCTTC. It codes for CASSSGLASYNEQFF.

The chain is built from TRBV19 and TRBJ1-2, with D perhaps matching TRBD1 (5 bases). CDR3 size: 13 residues. V gave up 8 bases and J gave up 5 bases, with 15 bases separating them. Germline-derived CDR1 and CDR2 are LNHDA and SQIVND (reference sequence). CDR3 bases: TGTGCCAGTGAGTCCCGGGACTTTTATGGCTACACCTTC. Protein: CASESRDFYGYTF.

The chain joins TRBV6-5 to TRBJ1-1; D uncertain. The germline V gene encodes CDR1 MNHEY and CDR2 SVGAGI. V gave up 0 bases and J gave up 4 bases, with 15 bases separating them. CDR3 length: 16 amino acids. DNA for the CDR3: TGTGCCAGCAGTTACTCGCGAAGGGTACGGGGCACTGAAGCTTTCTTT. Translation: CASSYSRRVRGTEAFF.

The chain recombines TRBV9 with TRBJ2-7; no clear D. The CDR3 sequence is 12 residues long. V lost 4 bases to trimming and J lost 4 bases, with 9 bases between them. Germline lookup yields CDR1 SGDLS and CDR2 YYNGEE. The DNA for the CDR3 is TGTGCCAGCAGCCCAGGATCTTACGAGCAGTACTTC. Its protein is CASSPGSYEQYF.

The J gene is TRBJ2-2, the V gene TRBV6-1; tentatively, D is TRBD1 (7 bases). V lost 4 bases and J lost 12, with 24 bases in between. Per germline, CDR1 MNHNS and CDR2 SASEGT. This CDR3 contains 16 residues. CDR3 protein: CASSGGGTARDGQLFF. CDR3 sequence (DNA): TGTGCCAGCAGTGGAGGGGGGACAGCTAGAGACGGTCAGCTGTTTTTT.

The chain carries TRBV6-6 and TRBJ2-2; possibly TRBD1 for D (5 bases). The germline CDR1 and CDR2 sequences are MNHNY and SVGAGI (reference sequence). CDR3 length equals 14 residues. Trimming removed 7 bases from V and 3 bases from J, with 12 bases in between. This CDR3 is CASIGVSHTGELFF. CDR3 coding DNA: TGTGCCAGCATAGGGGTGAGCCACACCGGGGAGCTGTTTTTT.